This T cell receptor beta chain was captured in a study of T cell responses to AZD1222 COVID-19 vaccine. As for the study in general: Second-dose recipients at about 4 or about 12 weeks were treated as one pooled group. Study-wide results and limits: Among spike-specific TCRs, nearly half reportedly target unmutated variant regions. Spike-spanning, vaccine-associated CD4 TCRs were dominant at 160-218 and 743-854.

Germline V gene sequence: CDR1 SGHRS, CDR2 YFSETQ. The length of the CDR3 is 16 residues. The V segment lost 0 bases and the J segment 6 bases; nucleotides outside the gene matches: 11. Data came from immunoSEQ multiplex PCR; TCRdb stores just in-frame clones and leaves some out. The profile covers about 76,000 clones, with 70% to 90% appearing a single time and roughly a tenth taken by the ten largest. Comments on this clone: Its antigen is currently unknown.

This clonotype was sampled from an adult in good health. The sample was peripheral blood, taken on day 0 of AZD1222 vaccination. J is TRBJ2-7 and V is TRBV5-1; 8 nucleotides match TRBD1. The CDR3 coding sequence is TGCGCCAGCAGCTTGGGGCGACAGGGGCCCAGAGGCGAGCAGTACTTC. This encodes CASSLGRQGPRGEQYF.